The 26 T cell receptor beta chains in this list originate from one sample, sequenced in a study of blood T cell repertoires in COVID-19. Assay: immunoSEQ multiplex PCR; the TCRdb copy retains only in-frame clones and omits some. The table lists approximately 97,000 clones, roughly 80% of them singletons. The sequenced sample was peripheral blood. These receptors all stem from a man aged 55-75 years with acute or convalescent COVID-19.

The chain links TRBV5-1 to TRBJ1-4; 8 bases align to TRBD1. The CDR3 has 15 residues. CDR1 is SGHRS and CDR2 is YFSETQ in the germline V gene. With V trimmed by 3 bases and J by 3 bases, 4 bases remained unmatched. The CDR3 loop reads CASSSQGAANEKLFF. CDR3 bases: TGCGCCAGCAGCTCTCAGGGGGCGGCTAATGAAAAACTGTTTTTT.

The chain is built from TRBV27 and TRBJ2-5, with TRBD1 matching 8 bases. The junction had 4 bases not matched to a gene; V was cut back by 5 bases and J by 2 bases. Germline CDR1 and CDR2: MNHEY and SMNVEV (reference sequence). The CDR3 consists of 14 residues. CDR3 DNA sequence: TGTGCCAGCAGTACTTGGACAGGGCAAGAGACCCAGTACTTC. Protein sequence: CASSTWTGQETQYF.

On this clone: The same CDR3 also results from other DNA sequences found in this sample. V usage is TRBV2 and J usage is TRBJ1-1, with D maybe TRBD1 (6 bases). The CDR3 has 12 residues. The germline V gene has CDR1 SNHLY and CDR2 FYNNEI. The V and J ends lost 9 bases and 6 bases respectively, with 14 bases between them. The CDR3 DNA sequence: TGTGCCAGAAGCCACAGGGCCCCTGAAGCTTTCTTT. Protein: CARSHRAPEAFF. Looking up the rest from reference TRBV2 and TRBJ1-1 gives the full variable domain: EPEVTQTPSHQVTQMGQEVILRCVPISNHLYFYWYRQILGQKVEFLVSFYNNEISEKSEIFDDQFSVERPDGSNFTLKIRSTKLEDSAMYFCARSHRAPEAFFGQGTRLTVV.

This clone appeared once. CDR3 sequence: CASSLSGKGSYNEQFF. As DNA, the CDR3 is TGTGCCAGCAGCTTAAGCGGGAAGGGCTCCTACAATGAGCAGTTCTTC. The gene calls are TRBV7-3 and TRBJ2-1, with D possibly being TRBD2 (6 bases). This CDR3 has 16 residues. Germline CDR1 and CDR2: SGHTA and FQGTGA. Trimming stripped 1 base from V and 0 bases from J, with 10 bases between.

The J gene is TRBJ2-3, the V gene TRBV4-2; 9 nucleotides match TRBD2. Germline V gene sequence: CDR1 LGHNA, CDR2 YNFKEQ. There are 16 residues in the CDR3. J gave up 6 bases and V 0 bases, and 7 bases lay outside the gene matches. The CDR3 nucleotides read TGTGCCAGCAGCCAAGATTTCGGCGGGGGGGCGGATACGCAGTATTTT. Its protein product is CASSQDFGGGADTQYF.

V gene TRBV19 combines with J gene TRBJ1-5; 9 bases agree with TRBD1. This CDR3 is built from 16 residues. V was clipped by 1 base and J by 9 bases; unmatched bases: 10. CDR1 LNHDA and CDR2 SQIVND come from the germline V gene (reference sequence). CDR3 nucleotides: TGTGCCAGTAGTATAGGGACAGGGGCTTTTGGTCTGCCCCAGCATTTT. Translated: CASSIGTGAFGLPQHF.

A word on this clone: Additional DNA sequences in this sample encode the identical CDR3. The V gene is TRBV11-2, the J gene TRBJ2-3, with D hard to call. The germline V and J ends were trimmed by 0 bases and 6 bases, with 7 bases remaining between them. This CDR3 has 13 residues. Germline V CDR1 and CDR2: SGHAT, FQNNGV. The CDR3 nucleotides are TGTGCCAGCAGCTTAGAGCAGTCTGATACGCAGTATTTT. Residues: CASSLEQSDTQYF.

The chain recombines TRBV11-2 with TRBJ2-2; 8 bases fit TRBD1. V was clipped by 3 bases and J by 4 bases; unmatched bases: 7. The CDR3 length is 16 residues. The germline V gene has CDR1 SGHAT and CDR2 FQNNGV. The CDR3 sequence: CASSFWTGSGTGELFF. DNA of the CDR3: TGTGCCAGCAGCTTTTGGACAGGGTCGGGCACCGGGGAGCTGTTTTTT.

This rearrangement joins TRBV7-2 to TRBJ2-7; 10 bases are a match to TRBD2. Germline CDR1 is SGHTA and CDR2 is FQGNSA. This CDR3 region has 14 residues. The ends lost 10 bases at V and 3 bases at J; junction bases unmatched: 9. The CDR3 sequence is CATTRTSGNYEQYF. The CDR3 nucleotides are TGTGCCACGACCCGGACTAGCGGAAACTACGAGCAGTACTTC. Drawing the rest from reference TRBV7-2 and TRBJ2-7, the complete variable domain is GAGVSQSPSNKVTEKGKDVELRCDPISGHTALYWYRQSLGQGLEFLIYFQGNSAPDKSGLPSDRFSAERTGGSVSTLTIQRTQQEDSAVYLCATTRTSGNYEQYFGPGTRLTVT.

This clone was detected a few times. This CDR3 reads CAQTTGGFSGNTIYF. The CDR3, as DNA: TGTGCCCAGACGACAGGGGGCTTTTCTGGAAACACCATATATTTT. The V gene is TRBV30, the J gene TRBJ1-3; 10 positions match TRBD1. This CDR3 has 15 residues. Germline lookup yields CDR1 GTSNPN and CDR2 SVGIG (reference sequence). V lost 8 bases, J lost 1 base, and 8 bases stayed unmatched.

The chain recombines TRBV19 with TRBJ2-7; D unclear. This CDR3 has 14 residues. The germline V gene encodes CDR1 LNHDA and CDR2 SQIVND (reference sequence). V lost 8 bases, J lost 4 bases, and 18 bases lay in between. The CDR3 loop reads CASERRVFGYEQYF. CDR3 DNA sequence: TGTGCCAGTGAACGACGGGTATTTGGATACGAGCAGTACTTC.

The chain is built from TRBV6-1 and TRBJ2-3; D not resolved. The V gene lost 3 bases and the J gene lost 2 bases, with 15 bases spanning the gap. The V gene's germline CDR1 is MNHNS and CDR2 SASEGT. The CDR3 runs to 16 residues. CDR3 region: CASSDVDRRNTDTQYF. The CDR3 nucleotides are TGTGCCAGCAGTGATGTCGACCGGAGAAACACAGATACGCAGTATTTT.

The chain is built from TRBV30 and TRBJ1-1; weak D call: TRBD1 (6 bases). The V end lost 0 bases, the J end lost 1 base, and 9 bases lay between the germline ends. The V gene's germline CDR1 is GTSNPN and CDR2 SVGIG (reference sequence). The CDR3 has 14 amino acids. The CDR3 reads CAWSVRQANTEAFF. CDR3 sequence (DNA): TGTGCCTGGAGTGTACGACAGGCGAACACTGAAGCTTTCTTT.

This chain connects TRBV11-2 to TRBJ2-2; the D is unclear. The germline V gene has CDR1 SGHAT and CDR2 FQNNGV. The V end was cut by 2 bases, the J end by 7 bases, with 11 bases between. The CDR3 spans 14 residues. The CDR3 region has the DNA TGTGCCAGCAGCTTAATATCGGCTAGCGGGGAGCTGTTTTTT. It codes for CASSLISASGELFF.

The V call is TRBV9, the J call TRBJ2-7; TRBD1 aligns across 9 bases. In germline, CDR1 is SGDLS, CDR2 YYNGEE. The CDR3 loop spans 14 amino acids. Losses at the gene ends were 1 base for V and 4 bases for J; bases not matched to a gene: 3. The CDR3 bases are TGTGCCAGCAGCGTATTGGGACAGGGTTACGAGCAGTACTTC. Protein sequence: CASSVLGQGYEQYF.

This chain uses TRBV4-1 with TRBJ2-5; the match to TRBD2 covers 7 bases. The CDR3 loop spans 15 amino acids. J was trimmed by 1 base and V by 0 bases; bases with no gene match: 2. Germline V gene data show CDR1 as MGHRA and CDR2 as YSYEKL. CDR3 sequence (DNA): TGCGCCAGCAGCCAAGATGGGGGGGGCCAAGAGACCCAGTACTTC. This encodes CASSQDGGGQETQYF.

The V and J genes are TRBV5-1 and TRBJ2-5, with 10 positions matching TRBD2. CDR1 and CDR2 from the germline V gene are SGHRS and YFSETQ. V gave up 5 bases and J gave up 5 bases; unmatched junction bases: 6. This CDR3 is 14 amino acids long. The CDR3 here is CASSLAGVGETQYF. CDR3 DNA: TGCGCCAGCAGTCTAGCGGGAGTAGGGGAGACCCAGTACTTC.

This clone has just a few counts. The chain is built from TRBV15 and TRBJ1-1, with D possibly being TRBD1 (6 bases). Germline lookup yields CDR1 LNHNV and CDR2 YYDKDF (reference sequence). V lost 1 base to trimming and J lost 10 bases, with 13 bases between them. This CDR3 is 13 amino acids long. For the CDR3, the DNA is TGTGCCACCAGCAGAGGGATATCAGGGGCAGCTTTCTTT. This sequence encodes CATSRGISGAAFF.

The V gene is TRBV12-3 or TRBV12-4, the J gene TRBJ2-5; the D gene is possibly TRBD2 (6 bases). The CDR3 extends over 13 amino acids. V lost 7 bases to trimming and J lost 10 bases, with 19 bases between them. The CDR3 DNA sequence: TGTGCCAGCACAGGAACTAGCTGGGGGGTCCAGTACTTC. Protein product: CASTGTSWGVQYF.

The rearrangement joins TRBV5-4 to TRBJ1-2; tentative D call: TRBD1 (5 bases). Trimming pared 0 bases from V and 4 bases from J, leaving 10 bases between. This CDR3 region has 14 residues. Germline lookup yields CDR1 SGHNT and CDR2 YYREEE (reference sequence). In DNA, the CDR3 is TGTGCCAGCAGCTTGGGACAGAGGCTCTATGGCTACACCTTC. Its protein is CASSLGQRLYGYTF.

V gene TRBV6-5 combines with J gene TRBJ1-6; 7 bases align to TRBD1. CDR1 MNHEY and CDR2 SVGAGI come from the germline V gene. After removal of 6 bases from V and 9 bases from J, the junction contained 8 bases not matched to a gene. The CDR3 is 14 residues long. This CDR3 is CASRDTGDISPLHF. CDR3 in DNA: TGTGCCAGCAGGGATACAGGGGACATTTCACCCCTCCACTTT.

This chain uses TRBV12-5 with TRBJ1-5, with D hard to call. The CDR3 is 13 residues long. Looked up from germline, CDR1 is LGHNT and CDR2 is FRNRAP. The ends were cut back, 0 bases at V and 7 bases at J, with 7 bases in the middle. CDR3 protein: CASGLVNSQPQHF. Here the CDR3 DNA reads TGTGCTAGTGGTTTGGTAAACTCGCAGCCCCAGCATTTT. Full variable domain (remainder filled in from reference TRBV12-5 and TRBJ1-5): DARVTQTPRHKVTEMGQEVTMRCQPILGHNTVFWYRQTMMQGLELLAYFRNRAPLDDSGMPKDRFSAEMPDATLATLKIQPSEPRDSAVYFCASGLVNSQPQHFGDGTRLSIL.

This clone was seen once. V usage is TRBV12-5 and J usage is TRBJ1-5, with TRBD1 identical over 12 bases. The V and J ends lost 7 bases and 6 bases, in that order; junction bases with no gene match: 10. Germline-derived CDR1 and CDR2 are LGHNT and FRNRAP. This CDR3 contains 16 residues. CDR3 in DNA: TGTGCTAGTGAGGCAGGGGGACAGGGGGCCGCTCAGCCCCAGCATTTT. Protein product: CASEAGGQGAAQPQHF.

The chain is built from TRBV4-2 and TRBJ2-3, with 7 bases aligning to TRBD1. Trimming took 0 bases from V and 3 from J; bases not matched to a gene: 3. Per germline, CDR1 LGHNA and CDR2 YNFKEQ. There are 15 residues in the CDR3. Here the CDR3 DNA reads TGTGCCAGCAGCCAAGATTCCAGGGGGACAGATACGCAGTATTTT. It is translated as CASSQDSRGTDTQYF.

The rearrangement joins TRBV27 to TRBJ2-3; TRBD2 is a possible D gene (6 bases). V lost 8 bases to trimming and J lost 0 bases, with 15 bases between them. Germline values: CDR1 MNHEY, CDR2 SMNVEV (reference sequence). The CDR3 extends over 15 amino acids. CDR3 amino acids: CASSGGTHSTDTQYF. The CDR3 DNA reads as TGTGCCAGCTCGGGCGGGACCCATAGCACAGATACGCAGTATTTT.

The chain has TRBV15 and TRBJ2-5; D may be TRBD1 (5 bases). Germline CDR1 and CDR2: LNHNV and YYDKDF (reference sequence). The CDR3 spans 15 residues. The germline V and J ends were trimmed by 1 base and 2 bases, with 11 bases remaining between them. CDR3: CATSRADMWQETQYF. DNA for the CDR3: TGTGCCACCAGCAGAGCGGACATGTGGCAAGAGACCCAGTACTTC. Together with reference TRBV15 and TRBJ2-5, the CDR3 gives the full variable domain: DAMVIQNPRYQVTQFGKPVTLSCSQTLNHNVMYWYQQKSSQAPKLLFHYYDKDFNNEADTPDNFQSRRPNTSFCFLDIRSPGLGDTAMYLCATSRADMWQETQYFGPGTRLLVL.